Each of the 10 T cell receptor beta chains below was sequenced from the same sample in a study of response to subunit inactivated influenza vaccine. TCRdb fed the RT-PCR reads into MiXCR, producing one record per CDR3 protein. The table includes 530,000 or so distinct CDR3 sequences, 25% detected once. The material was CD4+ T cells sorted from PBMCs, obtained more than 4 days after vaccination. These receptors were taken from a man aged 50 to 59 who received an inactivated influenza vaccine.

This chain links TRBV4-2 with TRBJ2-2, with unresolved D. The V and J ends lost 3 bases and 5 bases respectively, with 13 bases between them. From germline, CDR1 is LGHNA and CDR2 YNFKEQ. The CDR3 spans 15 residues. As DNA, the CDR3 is TGTGCCAGCAGCCAGCTAACCGGAAATACCGGGGAGCTGTTTTTT. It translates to CASSQLTGNTGELFF.

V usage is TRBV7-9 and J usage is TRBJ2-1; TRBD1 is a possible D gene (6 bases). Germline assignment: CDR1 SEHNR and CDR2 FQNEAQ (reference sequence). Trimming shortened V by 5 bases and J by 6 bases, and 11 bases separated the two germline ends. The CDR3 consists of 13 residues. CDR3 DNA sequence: TGTGCCAGCAGCCTCACAGGGTCCAATGAGCAGTTCTTC. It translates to CASSLTGSNEQFF. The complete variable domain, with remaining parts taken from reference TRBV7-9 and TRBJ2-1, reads DTGVSQNPRHKITKRGQNVTFRCDPISEHNRLYWYRQTLGQGPEFLTYFQNEAQLEKSRLLSDRFSAERPKGSFSTLEIQRTEQGDSAMYLCASSLTGSNEQFFGPGTRLTVL.

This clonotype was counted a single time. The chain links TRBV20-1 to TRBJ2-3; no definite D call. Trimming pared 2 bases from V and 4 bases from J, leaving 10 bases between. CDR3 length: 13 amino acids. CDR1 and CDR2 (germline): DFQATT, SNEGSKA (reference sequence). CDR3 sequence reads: CSARHPVADTQYF. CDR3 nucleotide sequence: TGCAGTGCTAGACACCCCGTGGCAGATACGCAGTATTTT.

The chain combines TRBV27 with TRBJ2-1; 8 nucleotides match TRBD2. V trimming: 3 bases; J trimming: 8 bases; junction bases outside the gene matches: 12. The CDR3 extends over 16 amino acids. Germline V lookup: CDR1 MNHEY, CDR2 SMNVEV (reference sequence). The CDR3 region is CASSFKGLVRNHEQFF. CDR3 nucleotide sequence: TGTGCCAGCAGTTTCAAGGGACTAGTTCGGAATCATGAGCAGTTCTTC.

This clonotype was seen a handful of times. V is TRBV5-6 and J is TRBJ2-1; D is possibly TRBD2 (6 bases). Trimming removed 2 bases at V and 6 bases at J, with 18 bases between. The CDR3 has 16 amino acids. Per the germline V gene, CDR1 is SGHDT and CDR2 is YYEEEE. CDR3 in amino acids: CASSFFSGVVSNEQFF. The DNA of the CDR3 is TGTGCCAGCAGCTTCTTTTCGGGAGTCGTTAGCAATGAGCAGTTCTTC.

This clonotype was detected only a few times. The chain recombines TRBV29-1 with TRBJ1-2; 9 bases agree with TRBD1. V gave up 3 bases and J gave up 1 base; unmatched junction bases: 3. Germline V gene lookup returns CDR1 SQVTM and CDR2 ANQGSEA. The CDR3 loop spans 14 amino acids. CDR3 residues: CSVEHRGHNYGYTF. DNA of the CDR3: TGCAGCGTTGAGCACAGGGGGCATAACTATGGCTACACCTTC.

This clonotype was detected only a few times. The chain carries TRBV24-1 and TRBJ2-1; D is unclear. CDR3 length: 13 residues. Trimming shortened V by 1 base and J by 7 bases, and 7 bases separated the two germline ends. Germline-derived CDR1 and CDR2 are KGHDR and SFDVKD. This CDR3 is CATSDLLWNEQFF. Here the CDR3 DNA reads TGTGCCACCAGTGATTTACTGTGGAATGAGCAGTTCTTC.

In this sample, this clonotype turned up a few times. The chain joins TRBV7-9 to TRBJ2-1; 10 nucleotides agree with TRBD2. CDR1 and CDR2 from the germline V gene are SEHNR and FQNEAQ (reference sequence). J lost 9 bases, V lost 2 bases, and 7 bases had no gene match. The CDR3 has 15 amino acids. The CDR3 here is CASSLSGLAVFEQFF. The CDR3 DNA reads TGTGCCAGCAGCTTATCCGGACTAGCGGTCTTTGAGCAGTTCTTC.

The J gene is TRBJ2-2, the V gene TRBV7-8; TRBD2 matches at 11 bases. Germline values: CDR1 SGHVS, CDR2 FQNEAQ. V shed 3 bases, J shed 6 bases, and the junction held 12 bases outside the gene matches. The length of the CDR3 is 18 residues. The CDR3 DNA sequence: TGTGCCAGCAGCTTCCCGGCGTTTAGCGGGAGGGCTCCCGGGGAGCTGTTTTTT. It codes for CASSFPAFSGRAPGELFF.

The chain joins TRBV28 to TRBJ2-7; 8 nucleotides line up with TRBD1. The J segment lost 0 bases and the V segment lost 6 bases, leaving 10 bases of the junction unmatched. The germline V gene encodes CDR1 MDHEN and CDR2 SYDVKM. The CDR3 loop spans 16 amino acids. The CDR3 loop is CASRDGTGGLSYEQYF. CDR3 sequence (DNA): TGTGCCAGCAGAGACGGTACAGGGGGTCTCTCCTACGAGCAGTACTTC.